This TCR beta chain was sequenced in a study of T cells in Graves' hyperthyroidism and ophthalmopathy. Amplification of TCR beta CDR3 regions was performed using RNA transcripts as template. The HTBI primer set drove a first-round RT-PCR of the TCR CDR3. TCRdb reprocessed the multiplex PCR reads via MiXCR and lists one record per CDR3 protein. This table holds about 560,000 distinct CDR3 sequences, 16% found once. Turning to this clonotype: Its antigen remains unknown.

The CDR3 covers 13 residues. The V gene's germline CDR1 is SGDLS and CDR2 YYNGEE. Between the trimmed V and J ends, which lost 4 bases and 8 bases, there was a span of 12 bases. Whole-study findings and limits: Blood samples included most of the expanded thyroid clonotypes exceeding 0.001.

This receptor was taken from a woman under 30 with Graves' hyperthyroidism. The chain carries TRBV9 and TRBJ1-4, with D possibly matching TRBD1 (5 bases). Input material: blood. Here the CDR3 reads CASSRDSGEKLFF. Written as DNA, the CDR3 is TGTGCCAGCAGCAGAGACAGCGGCGAAAAACTGTTTTTT.